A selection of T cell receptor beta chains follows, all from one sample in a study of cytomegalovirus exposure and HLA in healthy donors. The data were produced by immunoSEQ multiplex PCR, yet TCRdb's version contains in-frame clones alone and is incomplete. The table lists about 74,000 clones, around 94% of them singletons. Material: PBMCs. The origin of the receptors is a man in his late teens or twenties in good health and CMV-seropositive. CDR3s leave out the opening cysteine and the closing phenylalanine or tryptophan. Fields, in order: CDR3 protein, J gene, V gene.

ASREGPEAF	TRBJ1-1	TRBV5-1
SAGTSGANAQY	TRBJ2-3	TRBV29-1
SVRYSLAGANEQY	TRBJ2-7	TRBV29-1
ASSLVAQETQY	TRBJ2-5	TRBV28
ASSVEISRDTGGYGYT	TRBJ1-2	TRBV9
ASSRGLAAQETQY	TRBJ2-5	TRBV14
ASRPQGSNQPQH	TRBJ1-5	TRBV28
ASSLGGPGLAGDTQY	TRBJ2-3	TRBV7-2
ASSSSDGGEQF	TRBJ2-1	TRBV7-3
ASTSGVYEQY	TRBJ2-7	TRBV28
ASSYSSSGRGDTQY	TRBJ2-3	TRBV6-5
ASSLSGTSDSTDTQY	TRBJ2-3	TRBV7-3
ASSHRLRDRNYEQY	TRBJ2-7	TRBV4-1
ASSQTGQGSQPQH	TRBJ1-5	TRBV4-1
ASSPAGDSGF	TRBJ2-1	TRBV5-6
ASRPQGKLAYEQY	TRBJ2-7	TRBV28
ASSIAGDRPYRHNEQF	TRBJ2-1	TRBV19
ASSARHPGELF	TRBJ2-2	TRBV9
SVDGRGSGANVLT	TRBJ2-6	TRBV29-1
ASTGAAGGELF	TRBJ2-2	TRBV6-5
ASSPIAGTGNTEAF	TRBJ1-1	TRBV10-1
AIGSPWGRIETQY	TRBJ2-5	TRBV27
ASSLSRPDTQY	TRBJ2-3	TRBV27
ASSSFMLEYNEQF	TRBJ2-1	TRBV5-4
AWSNPGQGFTEAF	TRBJ1-1	TRBV30
ASMVSAGEAYEQY	TRBJ2-7	TRBV6-1
ATSRDSGGFYEQY	TRBJ2-7	TRBV15
ASSELVASTDTQY	TRBJ2-3	TRBV25-1
ATSPELEINEQF	TRBJ2-1	TRBV15
ASSRGQGANEKLF	TRBJ1-4	TRBV5-1
ASSYSKAEGTQY	TRBJ2-3	TRBV6-5
AISSGLAGGPSSYEQY	TRBJ2-7	TRBV10-3
ASIPEGTYPITDTQY	TRBJ2-3	TRBV21-1
ASSRRQDLDTQY	TRBJ2-3	TRBV19
ASSDTSGGYDEQF	TRBJ2-1	TRBV6-4
ASSLTGSGQETQY	TRBJ2-5	TRBV7-7
ASSLNPGRWSYEQY	TRBJ2-7	TRBV28